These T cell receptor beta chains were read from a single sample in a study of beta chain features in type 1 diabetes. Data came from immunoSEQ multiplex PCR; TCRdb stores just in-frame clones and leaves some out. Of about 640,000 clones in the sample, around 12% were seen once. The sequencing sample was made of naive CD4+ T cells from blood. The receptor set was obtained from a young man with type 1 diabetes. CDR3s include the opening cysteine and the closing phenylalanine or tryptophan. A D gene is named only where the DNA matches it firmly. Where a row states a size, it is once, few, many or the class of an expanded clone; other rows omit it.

TGTGCCAGCGAGGGGGCCGATAACACCGGGGAGCTGTTTTTT,CASEGADNTGELFF,TRBJ2-2,.,TRBD1,TRBV7-9
TGTGCCAGCAGCGTAGAGGGTACAGTTTCGGGGCAGTTCTTC,CASSVEGTVSGQFF,TRBJ2-1,.,.,TRBV9
TGTGCCAGCAGCTTATCAAGGGCAGATGGCTACACCTTC,CASSLSRADGYTF,TRBJ1-2,few,.,TRBV11-2
TGTGCCAGCGCTCAGGGAGGATTGGCCTATGGCTACACCTTC,CASAQGGLAYGYTF,TRBJ1-2,few,.,TRBV2
TGTGCCAGCAGTGCTACCGGGACACGATCCTACGAGCAGTACTTC,CASSATGTRSYEQYF,TRBJ2-7,few,.,TRBV28
TGTGCCAGCACCCCACCGGGACAGGCGGAGACCCAGTACTTC,CASTPPGQAETQYF,TRBJ2-5,.,TRBD1,TRBV27
TGTGCCAGTAGCTTGGGGGATACGCAGTATTTT,CASSLGDTQYF,TRBJ2-3,few,.,TRBV19
TGCGCCAGCAGCCAAGAAGGGACAGGTACCAATGAGCAGTTCTTC,CASSQEGTGTNEQFF,TRBJ2-1,few,TRBD1,TRBV4-3
TGTGCCAGCAGCCCACCCGGGGCAAATTCACCCCTCCACTTT,CASSPPGANSPLHF,TRBJ1-6,few,.,TRBV7-9
TGCGCCAGCAGCCCACTAGACAGGGAGGTCACAGATACGCAGTATTTT,CASSPLDREVTDTQYF,TRBJ2-3,few,.,TRBV5-1
TGTGCCAGCAGTTGGGGGGGAGGAGGCAATGAGCAGTTCTTC,CASSWGGGGNEQFF,TRBJ2-1,few,TRBD2,TRBV28
TGTGCCAGCAGCGCGAGCTACGAGCAGTACTTC,CASSASYEQYF,TRBJ2-7,few,.,TRBV11-3
TGTGCCAGCAGAATGACACCGTCCTATGGCTACACCTTC,CASRMTPSYGYTF,TRBJ1-2,.,.,TRBV6-6
TGCGCCAGCAGCTCCCGTGCTAGCGGGGGGCAAGAGACCCAGTACTTC,CASSSRASGGQETQYF,TRBJ2-5,few,TRBD2,TRBV5-1
TGTGCCAGCAGTACAGGACCCAAGGGCGCCCGTGGCTACACCTTC,CASSTGPKGARGYTF,TRBJ1-2,few,.,TRBV6-5
TGTGCCTGGAGTACTTCCGACTCCTACGAGCAGTACTTC,CAWSTSDSYEQYF,TRBJ2-7,.,.,TRBV30
TGTGCCACAAACCGCGGGGGACAGGGATCTTTGTACCAAGAGACCCAGTACTTC,CATNRGGQGSLYQETQYF,TRBJ2-5,few,TRBD1,TRBV15
TGTGCCAGCAGCTTCAATCCAGGGGGAGGGGAGACCCAGTACTTC,CASSFNPGGGETQYF,TRBJ2-5,few,.,TRBV7-2
TGTGCCAGCAGTTTAGTAACGGCGCAGGAGACCCAGTACTTC,CASSLVTAQETQYF,TRBJ2-5,few,.,TRBV28
TGCAGCGTTAGTGGCGGACGGCTAATTGGGGAGCAGTACTTC,CSVSGGRLIGEQYF,TRBJ2-7,few,.,TRBV29-1
TGTGCCAGCAGCTTAGGACACAGGGCATCTGGAAACACCATATATTTT,CASSLGHRASGNTIYF,TRBJ1-3,.,.,TRBV11-2
TGCGCCAGCAGCCCCGGGGGCGCGGACACTGAAGCTTTCTTT,CASSPGGADTEAFF,TRBJ1-1,.,.,TRBV5-1
TGTGCCAGCTCACCGCGGAAGGACAGGGTCTTATATGGCTACACCTTC,CASSPRKDRVLYGYTF,TRBJ1-2,few,TRBD1,TRBV18
TGCAGTGCTAGGATAAGACATACGCAGTATTTT,CSARIRHTQYF,TRBJ2-3,.,.,TRBV20-1
TGTGCCAGCAGCCAAGAAAGAGGTCAGGGGGTCAATGAGCAGTTCTTC,CASSQERGQGVNEQFF,TRBJ2-1,few,TRBD1,TRBV4-2
TGCAGCGTCGAGGGACAGGGGGAGAGCACAGATACGCAGTATTTT,CSVEGQGESTDTQYF,TRBJ2-3,.,TRBD1,TRBV29-1
TGTGCCAGCAGATTATCCGGGACGGGGAACACCGGGGAGCTGTTTTTT,CASRLSGTGNTGELFF,TRBJ2-2,.,.,TRBV7-9
TGTGCCAGCAGCTTGAGGGGCTCCTACGAGCAGTACTTC,CASSLRGSYEQYF,TRBJ2-7,few,.,TRBV7-9
TGTGCCAGCAGCTTACAGGGTTTGGGGACCCAGTACTTC,CASSLQGLGTQYF,TRBJ2-5,.,.,TRBV7-2
TGTGCCAGCAGGCGGACAGAGGGAAACACCATATATTTT,CASRRTEGNTIYF,TRBJ1-3,.,.,TRBV13
TGTGCCAGCAACCTTCGGGGGACACCGGACAATGAGCAGTTCTTC,CASNLRGTPDNEQFF,TRBJ2-1,few,.,TRBV2
TGCGCCAGCAGCTTTAACGGTTGGGAGACCCAGTACTTC,CASSFNGWETQYF,TRBJ2-5,few,.,TRBV5-1
TGTGCCAGCAGCATACAGATCCCGAACGAGCAGTACTTC,CASSIQIPNEQYF,TRBJ2-7,.,.,TRBV2
TGCAGCGTCGCCGCTTACGAGTACGAGCAGTACTTC,CSVAAYEYEQYF,TRBJ2-7,.,.,TRBV29-1
TGTGCCAGCAGCGTATTGTATGGGGAATTATGGGCGGCCAAAAACATTCAGTACTTC,CASSVLYGELWAAKNIQYF,TRBJ2-4,.,.,TRBV9
TGCAGCGTTGAATTTCCAGGGGGCGCCTATGGCTACACCTTC,CSVEFPGGAYGYTF,TRBJ1-2,few,TRBD1,TRBV29-1
TGTGCCAGCTCACCACAAAACTACGAGCAGTACTTC,CASSPQNYEQYF,TRBJ2-7,.,.,TRBV18
TGTGCCAGCAGCGTAGAGGCGGCTGGATACAATGAGCAGTTCTTC,CASSVEAAGYNEQFF,TRBJ2-1,few,.,TRBV9
TGCGCCAGCAGTCAATCTCGCCGGGACAGGGGAACCGGGGAGCTGTTTTTT,CASSQSRRDRGTGELFF,TRBJ2-2,few,TRBD1,TRBV23-1
TGTGCCAGCAGGTCGACAGGGAGAAATGAAAAACTGTTTTTT,CASRSTGRNEKLFF,TRBJ1-4,few,TRBD1,TRBV6-1
TGTGCCAGCAGCCCCGACAGGGGGCCCTACAATGAGCAGTTCTTC,CASSPDRGPYNEQFF,TRBJ2-1,.,TRBD1,TRBV14
TGTGCCGTCTCGGACAGGGGTAGGAAAAATTCACCCCTCCACTTT,CAVSDRGRKNSPLHF,TRBJ1-6,few,TRBD1,TRBV6-5
TGTGCCAGCAGCATCCCCAATCAGCCCCAGCATTTT,CASSIPNQPQHF,TRBJ1-5,few,.,TRBV7-3
TGCGCCAGCAGCCGAGAGAGCTCCTACGAGCAGTACTTC,CASSRESSYEQYF,TRBJ2-7,few,.,TRBV4-3
TGTGCCACCAGCAGAGAGGGTGGTGCCTATCCCCAGCATTTT,CATSREGGAYPQHF,TRBJ1-5,.,.,TRBV15
TGTGCCATCAGCGAACAGGGTCTGGGCCAGCCCCAGCATTTT,CAISEQGLGQPQHF,TRBJ1-5,.,.,TRBV10-3
TGTGCCAGCAGCGTCCCCGGGACAGCCAACACCGGGGAGCTGTTTTTT,CASSVPGTANTGELFF,TRBJ2-2,.,TRBD1,TRBV7-8
TGTGCCAGCAGTGAAGGAGAATTCCTCTATGGGGGCTACACCTTC,CASSEGEFLYGGYTF,TRBJ1-2,.,.,TRBV25-1
TGTGCCAGCAGCCCCGGGACAGGCTCTCAGGGTGGGGCCAACGTCCTGACTTTC,CASSPGTGSQGGANVLTF,TRBJ2-6,few,TRBD1,TRBV9
TGTGCCAGCAGCTTTAGCGGGGGCGGCACAGATACGCAGTATTTT,CASSFSGGGTDTQYF,TRBJ2-3,few,TRBD2,TRBV7-2
TGTGCCAGCAGCAATGACAGGTGGGGGGCCAACGTCCTGACTTTC,CASSNDRWGANVLTF,TRBJ2-6,few,.,TRBV7-9
TGTGCCAGCAGTGTGGCCTCTAGCGGGGGTACGGCGGATACGCAGTATTTT,CASSVASSGGTADTQYF,TRBJ2-3,.,TRBD2,TRBV28
TGTGCCAGCAGCCCGGGACAGGGGTACTATGGCTACACCTTC,CASSPGQGYYGYTF,TRBJ1-2,few,TRBD1,TRBV6-6